A selection of T cell receptor beta chains follows, all from one sample in a study of blood T cell repertoires in COVID-19. This table comes from immunoSEQ multiplex PCR, and its TCRdb copy is limited to in-frame clones, with some not included. The sample yields 250,000 or so clones, 86% seen once. Sequences were obtained from peripheral blood. The receptors come from a man aged 35-49 years with active or convalescent COVID-19. CDR3s include the opening cysteine and the closing phenylalanine or tryptophan. The order of the fields is CDR3 protein, clone size, V gene. Rows give clone size only sometimes, using once, few, many, or a class for an expanded clone.

CASSSGLAGYEQYF,NA,TRBV7-6
CASSLWAPSGSGTIGTDTQYF,NA,TRBV28
CASSPSPAGTVTDTQYF,NA,TRBV9
CASSLSGHGDQPQHF,NA,TRBV27
CASSLEGQGAVVRYNEQFF,NA,TRBV7-9
CASSQGATYTF,NA,TRBV4-2
CASSPPRLGLAGDGYNEQFF,NA,TRBV9
CASNAGSLRSGNTIYF,NA,TRBV19
CAISESIGTNEQYF,NA,TRBV10-3
CASSLSRTVNEQFF,NA,TRBV28
CAWSVPNNEQFF,NA,TRBV30
CAIRRDRDTEAFF,NA,TRBV10-3
CASSWGGEKTQYF,NA,TRBV5-6
CASNPRGATGANVLTF,NA,TRBV5-6
CASSIPFVTGSDTQYF,NA,TRBV21-1
CASSQDTSYNQPQHF,once,TRBV4-1
CASSQEGDRWISNGYTF,NA,TRBV4-1
CASSARTSSASEQFF,once,TRBV19
CASSSLGTTETQYF,NA,TRBV7-6
CASSLGGGKSVYTF,once,TRBV28
CASSWRENQPQHF,once,TRBV12-3/TRBV12-4
CASKEGTNEQFF,many,TRBV6-5
CASSVGRENYGYTF,NA,TRBV9
CASSPGFSYEQYF,NA,TRBV27
CASSFTGGETQYF,NA,TRBV12-3/TRBV12-4
CASSPTRGYYGYTF,few,TRBV18
CASSEFGTGNTGELFF,NA,TRBV9
CASGLNFGREDRANETQYF,NA,TRBV12-5
CASTWTANQPQHF,NA,TRBV19
CATSVQGGDTQYF,once,TRBV24-1
CATSDSSPILAEAYNEQFF,NA,TRBV24-1
CASSSVGAVAGNTIYF,few,TRBV5-1
CASSWAGTNQPQHF,NA,TRBV7-8
CASSQALGGGTGELFF,once,TRBV3-1/TRBV3-2
CASSLGGTGPETQYF,NA,TRBV11-1
CASSLDTYEQYF,NA,TRBV11-2
CASSVSPDSYEQYF,NA,TRBV9
CASSLVFARELAYNEQFF,NA,TRBV5-1
CASSPTVQSGNTIYF,NA,TRBV18
CASSPPGLTGNTIYF,once,TRBV3-1/TRBV3-2
CASSQDWRVEQPQHF,NA,TRBV4-2
CASSPGTGGRYEQYF,few,TRBV27
CASSYSITGSHEQYF,NA,TRBV6-5
CASGGTSGGSPKETQYF,NA,TRBV2
CASSFQRGNEQFF,NA,TRBV11-2
CASSRRLVTDTQYF,NA,TRBV27